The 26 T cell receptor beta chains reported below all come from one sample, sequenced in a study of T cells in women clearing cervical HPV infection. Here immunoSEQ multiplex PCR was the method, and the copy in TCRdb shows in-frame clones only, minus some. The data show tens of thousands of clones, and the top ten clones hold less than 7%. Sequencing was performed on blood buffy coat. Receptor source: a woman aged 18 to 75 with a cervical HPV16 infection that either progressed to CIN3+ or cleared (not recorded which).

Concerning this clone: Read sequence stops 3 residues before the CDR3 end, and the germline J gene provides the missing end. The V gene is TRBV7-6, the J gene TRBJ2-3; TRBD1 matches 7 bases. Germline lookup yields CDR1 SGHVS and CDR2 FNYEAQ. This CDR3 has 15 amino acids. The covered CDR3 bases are TGTGCCAGCAGCCGGGACAGCAATAGCAATCAGCCG. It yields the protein CASSRDSNSNQP. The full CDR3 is CASSRDSNSNQPQYF. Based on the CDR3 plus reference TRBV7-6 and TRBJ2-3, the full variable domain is GAGVSQSPRYKVTKRGQDVALRCDPISGHVSLYWYRQALGQGPEFLTYFNYEAQQDKSGLPNDRFSAERPEGSISTLTIQRTEQRDSAMYRCASSRDSNSNQPQYFGPGTRLTVL.

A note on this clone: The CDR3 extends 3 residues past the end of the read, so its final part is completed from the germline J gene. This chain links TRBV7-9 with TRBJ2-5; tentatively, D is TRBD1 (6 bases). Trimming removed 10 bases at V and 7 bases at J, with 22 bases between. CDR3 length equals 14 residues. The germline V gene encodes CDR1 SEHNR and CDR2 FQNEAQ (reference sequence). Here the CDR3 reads CATKPARVGGTQYF. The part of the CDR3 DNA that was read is TGTGCCACAAAGCCAGCAAGGGTAGGGGGGACC.

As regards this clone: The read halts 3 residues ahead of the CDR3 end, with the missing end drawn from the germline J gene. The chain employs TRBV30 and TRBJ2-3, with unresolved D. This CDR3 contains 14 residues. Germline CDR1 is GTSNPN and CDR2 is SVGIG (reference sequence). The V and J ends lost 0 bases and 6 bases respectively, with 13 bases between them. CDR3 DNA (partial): TGTGCCTGGAGTGTTTTAGGGTCGGAGGATACG. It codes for CAWSVLGSEDT. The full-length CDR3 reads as CAWSVLGSEDTQYF.

The covered CDR3 bases are TGTGCCAGCAGTGAAGAAATTGGGGGCAGGAGCCCTGGAAACACC. This sequence encodes CASSEEIGGRSPGNT. The entire CDR3 reads CASSEEIGGRSPGNTIYF. The genes are TRBV6-1 and TRBJ1-3, with D perhaps matching TRBD1 (6 bases). The read halts 3 residues ahead of the CDR3 end, with the missing end drawn from the germline J gene. With 1 base removed from V and 2 bases from J, the gap between germline ends came to 18 bases. Germline V gives CDR1 MNHNS, CDR2 SASEGT. The CDR3 totals 18 residues.

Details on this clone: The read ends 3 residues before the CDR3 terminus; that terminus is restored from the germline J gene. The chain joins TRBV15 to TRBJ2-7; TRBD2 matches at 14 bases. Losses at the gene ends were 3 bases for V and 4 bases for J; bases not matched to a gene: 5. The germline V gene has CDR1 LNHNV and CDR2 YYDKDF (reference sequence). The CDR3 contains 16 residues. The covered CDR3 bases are TGTGCCACCAGCAGGGGGGGACTAGCGGGGGAATACGAG. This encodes CATSRGGLAGEYE. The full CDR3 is CATSRGGLAGEYEQYF.

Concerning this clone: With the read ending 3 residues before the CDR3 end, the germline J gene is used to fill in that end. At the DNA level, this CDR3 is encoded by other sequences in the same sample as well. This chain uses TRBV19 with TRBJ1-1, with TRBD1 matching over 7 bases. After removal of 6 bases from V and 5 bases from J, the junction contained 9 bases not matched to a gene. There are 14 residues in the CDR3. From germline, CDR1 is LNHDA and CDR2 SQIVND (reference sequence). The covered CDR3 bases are TGTGCCAGTAGCGCATACAGGGGAGGAACTGAA. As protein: CASSAYRGGTE. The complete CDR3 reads CASSAYRGGTEAFF.

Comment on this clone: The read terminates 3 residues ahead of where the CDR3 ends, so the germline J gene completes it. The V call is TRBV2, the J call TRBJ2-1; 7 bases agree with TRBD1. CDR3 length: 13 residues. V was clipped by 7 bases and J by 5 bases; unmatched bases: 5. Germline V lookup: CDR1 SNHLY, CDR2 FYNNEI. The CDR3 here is CASIRDSNNEQFF. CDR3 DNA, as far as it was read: TGTGCCAGCATTAGGGACAGTAACAATGAG.

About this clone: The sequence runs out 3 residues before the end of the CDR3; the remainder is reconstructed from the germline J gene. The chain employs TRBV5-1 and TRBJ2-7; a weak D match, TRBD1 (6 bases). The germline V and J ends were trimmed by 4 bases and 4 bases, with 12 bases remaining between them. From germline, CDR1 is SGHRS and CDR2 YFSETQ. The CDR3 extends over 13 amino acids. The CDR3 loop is CASSEGESYEQYF. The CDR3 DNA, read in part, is TGCGCCAGCAGCGAGGGGGAGTCGTACGAG.

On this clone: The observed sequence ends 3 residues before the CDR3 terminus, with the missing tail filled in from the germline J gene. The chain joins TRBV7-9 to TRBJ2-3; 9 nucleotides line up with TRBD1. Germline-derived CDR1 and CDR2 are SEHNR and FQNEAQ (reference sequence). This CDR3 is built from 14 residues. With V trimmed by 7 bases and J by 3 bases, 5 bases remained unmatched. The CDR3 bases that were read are TGTGCCAGCACCCGGGACAGGGAAACAGATACG. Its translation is CASTRDRETDT. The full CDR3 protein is CASTRDRETDTQYF.

The covered CDR3 bases are TGTGCCAGCAGCCAGAGTCTCTACTACAATGAC. This translates into CASSQSLYYND. The entire CDR3 is CASSQSLYYNDYTF. This chain joins TRBV7-9 and TRBJ1-2; unclear D gene. Read data end 3 residues before the CDR3 end; the end is taken from the germline J gene. Germline lookup yields CDR1 SEHNR and CDR2 FQNEAQ (reference sequence). CDR3 length equals 14 residues. The full variable domain, its missing parts supplied by reference TRBV7-9 and TRBJ1-2, is DTGVSQNPRHKITKRGQNVTFRCDPISEHNRLYWYRQTLGQGPEFLTYFQNEAQLEKSRLLSDRFSAERPKGSFSTLEIQRTEQGDSAMYLCASSQSLYYNDYTFGSGTRLTVV.

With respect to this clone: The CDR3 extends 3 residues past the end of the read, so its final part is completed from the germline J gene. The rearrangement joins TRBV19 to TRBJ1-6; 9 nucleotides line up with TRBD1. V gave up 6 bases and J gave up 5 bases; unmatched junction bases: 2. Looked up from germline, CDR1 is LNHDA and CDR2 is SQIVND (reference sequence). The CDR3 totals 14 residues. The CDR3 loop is CASSWTGDNSPLHF. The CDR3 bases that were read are TGTGCCAGTAGCTGGACAGGGGATAATTCACCC. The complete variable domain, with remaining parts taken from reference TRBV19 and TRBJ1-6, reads DGGITQSPKYLFRKEGQNVTLSCEQNLNHDAMYWYRQDPGQGLRLIYYSQIVNDFQKGDIAEGYSVSREKKESFPLTVTSAQKNPTAFYLCASSWTGDNSPLHFGNGTRLTVT.

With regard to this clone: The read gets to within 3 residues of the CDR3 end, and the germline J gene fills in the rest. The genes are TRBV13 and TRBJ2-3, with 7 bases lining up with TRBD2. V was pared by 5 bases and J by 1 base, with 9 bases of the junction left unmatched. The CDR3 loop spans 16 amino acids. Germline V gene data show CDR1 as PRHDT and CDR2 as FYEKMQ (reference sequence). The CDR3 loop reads CASSRRFAGGTDTQYF. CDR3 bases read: TGTGCCAGCAGCCGTCGATTCGCGGGAGGCACAGATACG. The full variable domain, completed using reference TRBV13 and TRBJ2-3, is AAGVIQSPRHLIKEKRETATLKCYPIPRHDTVYWYQQGPGQDPQFLISFYEKMQSDKGSIPDRFSAQQFSDYHSELNMSSLELGDSALYFCASSRRFAGGTDTQYFGPGTRLTVL.

The sequenced CDR3 bases are TGTGCCAGCTCAAGGGACTATAATCAGCCC. Its protein product is CASSRDYNQP. The entire CDR3 reads CASSRDYNQPQHF. The chain recombines TRBV18 with TRBJ1-5; TRBD1 is a possible D gene (5 bases). The read halts 3 residues ahead of the CDR3 end, with the missing end drawn from the germline J gene. The CDR3 has 13 residues. CDR1 is KGHSH and CDR2 is LQKENI in the germline V gene. V was pared by 5 bases and J by 4 bases, with 9 bases between.

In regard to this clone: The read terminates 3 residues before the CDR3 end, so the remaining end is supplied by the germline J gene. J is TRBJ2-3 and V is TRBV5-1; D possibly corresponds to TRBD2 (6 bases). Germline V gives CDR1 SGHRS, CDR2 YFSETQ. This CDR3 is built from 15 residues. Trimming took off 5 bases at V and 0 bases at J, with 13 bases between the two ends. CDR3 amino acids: CASRPPGESTDTQYF. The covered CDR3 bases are TGCGCCAGCAGACCTCCGGGGGAGAGCACAGATACG.

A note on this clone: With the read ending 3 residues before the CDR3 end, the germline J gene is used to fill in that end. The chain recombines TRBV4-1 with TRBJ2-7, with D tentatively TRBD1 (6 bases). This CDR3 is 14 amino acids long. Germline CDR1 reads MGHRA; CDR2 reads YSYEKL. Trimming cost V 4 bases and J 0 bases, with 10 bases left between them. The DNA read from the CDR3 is TGCGCCAGCAGCCCACAGGGCAGCTCCTACGAG. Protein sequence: CASSPQGSSYE. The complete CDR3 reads CASSPQGSSYEQYF.

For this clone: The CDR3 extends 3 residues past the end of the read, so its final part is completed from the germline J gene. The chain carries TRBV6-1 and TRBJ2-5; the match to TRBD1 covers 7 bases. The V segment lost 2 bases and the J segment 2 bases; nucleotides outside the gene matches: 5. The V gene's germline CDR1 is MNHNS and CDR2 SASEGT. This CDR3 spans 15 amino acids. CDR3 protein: CASSETGQSQETQYF. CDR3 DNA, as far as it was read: TGTGCCAGCAGTGAAACGGGACAGTCTCAAGAGACC.

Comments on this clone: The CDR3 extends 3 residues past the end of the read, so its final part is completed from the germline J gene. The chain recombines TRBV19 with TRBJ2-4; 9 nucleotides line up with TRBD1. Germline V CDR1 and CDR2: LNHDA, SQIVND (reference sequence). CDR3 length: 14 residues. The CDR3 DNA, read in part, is TGTGCCAGTAACAACAGGGGGCGAGGCTATGGT. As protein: CASNNRGRGYG. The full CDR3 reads CASNNRGRGYGQYF.

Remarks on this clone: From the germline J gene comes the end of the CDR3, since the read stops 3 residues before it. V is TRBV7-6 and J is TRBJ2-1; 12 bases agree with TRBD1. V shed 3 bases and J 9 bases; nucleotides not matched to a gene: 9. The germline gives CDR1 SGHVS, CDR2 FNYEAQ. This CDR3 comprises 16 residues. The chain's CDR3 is CASSFTMGTGGGEQFF. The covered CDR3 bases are TGTGCCAGCAGCTTTACGATGGGGACAGGGGGCGGTGAG. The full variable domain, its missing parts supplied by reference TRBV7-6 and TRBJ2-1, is GAGVSQSPRYKVTKRGQDVALRCDPISGHVSLYWYRQALGQGPEFLTYFNYEAQQDKSGLPNDRFSAERPEGSISTLTIQRTEQRDSAMYRCASSFTMGTGGGEQFFGPGTRLTVL.

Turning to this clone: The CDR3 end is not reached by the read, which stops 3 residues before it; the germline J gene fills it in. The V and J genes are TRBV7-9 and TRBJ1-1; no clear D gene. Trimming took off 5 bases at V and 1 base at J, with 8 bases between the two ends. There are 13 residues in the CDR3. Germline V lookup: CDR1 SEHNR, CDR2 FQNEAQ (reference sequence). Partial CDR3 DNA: TGTGCCAGCAGCCCCCCAGGGAACACTGAA. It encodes CASSPPGNTE. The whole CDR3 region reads CASSPPGNTEAFF.

The part of the CDR3 DNA that was read is TGTGCCAGCAGCTCCGAGAGGGGGGGGGCTCGATTGGCCGGGGAG. It is translated as CASSSERGGARLAGE. The complete CDR3 sequence is CASSSERGGARLAGELFF. This rearrangement joins TRBV7-3 to TRBJ2-2; perhaps TRBD2 as D (7 bases). The read terminates 3 residues before the CDR3 end, so the remaining end is supplied by the germline J gene. Germline assignment: CDR1 SGHTA and CDR2 FQGTGA. V lost 4 bases and J 6 bases, leaving 24 bases between the germline ends. This CDR3 region has 18 residues.

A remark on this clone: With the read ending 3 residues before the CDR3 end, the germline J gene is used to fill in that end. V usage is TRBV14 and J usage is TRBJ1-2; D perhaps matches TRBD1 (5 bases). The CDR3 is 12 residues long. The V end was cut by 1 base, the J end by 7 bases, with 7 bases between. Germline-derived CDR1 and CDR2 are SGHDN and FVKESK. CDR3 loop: CASSQAGVGYTF. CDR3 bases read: TGTGCCAGCAGCCAAGCGGGGGTTGGC.

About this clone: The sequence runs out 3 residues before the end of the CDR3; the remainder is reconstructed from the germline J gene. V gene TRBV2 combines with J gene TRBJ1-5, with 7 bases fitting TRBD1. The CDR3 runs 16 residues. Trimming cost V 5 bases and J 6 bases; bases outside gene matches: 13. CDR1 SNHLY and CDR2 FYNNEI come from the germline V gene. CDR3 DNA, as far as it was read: TGTGCCAGCAGTCCAGCCGGGACAGTATTTGGTCAGCCC. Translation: CASSPAGTVFGQP. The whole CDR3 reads CASSPAGTVFGQPQHF.

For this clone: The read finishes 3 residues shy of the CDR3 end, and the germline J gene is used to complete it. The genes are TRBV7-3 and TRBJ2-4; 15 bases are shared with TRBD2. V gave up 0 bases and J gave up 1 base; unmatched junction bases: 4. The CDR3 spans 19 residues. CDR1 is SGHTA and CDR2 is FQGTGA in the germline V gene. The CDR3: CASSLTSGTSGGAKNIQYF. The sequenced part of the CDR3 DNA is TGTGCCAGCAGCTTAACGTCCGGGACTAGCGGGGGGGCCAAAAACATT.

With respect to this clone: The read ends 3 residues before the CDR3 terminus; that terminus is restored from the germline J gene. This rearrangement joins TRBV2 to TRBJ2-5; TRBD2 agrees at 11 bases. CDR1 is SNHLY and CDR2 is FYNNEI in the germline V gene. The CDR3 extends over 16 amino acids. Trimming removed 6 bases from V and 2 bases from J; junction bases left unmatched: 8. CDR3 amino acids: CASRRPGLAEQETQYF. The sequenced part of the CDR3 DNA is TGTGCCAGCAGAAGACCGGGACTAGCGGAACAAGAGACC.

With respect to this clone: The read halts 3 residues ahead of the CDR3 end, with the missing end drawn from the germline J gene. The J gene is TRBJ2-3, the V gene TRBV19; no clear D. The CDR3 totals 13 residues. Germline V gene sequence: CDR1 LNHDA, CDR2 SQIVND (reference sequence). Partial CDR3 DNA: TGTGCCAGTAGCCAACAGATCAATCAGCCG. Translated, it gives CASSQQINQP. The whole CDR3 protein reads CASSQQINQPQYF.

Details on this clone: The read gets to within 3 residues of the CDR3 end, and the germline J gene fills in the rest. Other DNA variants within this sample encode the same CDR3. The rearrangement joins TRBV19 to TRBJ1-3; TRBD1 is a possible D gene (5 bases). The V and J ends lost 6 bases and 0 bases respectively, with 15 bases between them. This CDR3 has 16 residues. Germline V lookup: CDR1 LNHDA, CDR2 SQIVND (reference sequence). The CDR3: CASRMGRDYSGNTIYF. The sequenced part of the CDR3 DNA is TGTGCCAGTAGAATGGGACGGGACTACTCTGGAAACACC. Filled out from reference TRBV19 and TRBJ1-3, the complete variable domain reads DGGITQSPKYLFRKEGQNVTLSCEQNLNHDAMYWYRQDPGQGLRLIYYSQIVNDFQKGDIAEGYSVSREKKESFPLTVTSAQKNPTAFYLCASRMGRDYSGNTIYFGEGSWLTVV.